Each of the 13 T cell receptor beta chains below was sequenced from the same sample in a study of blood T cell repertoires in COVID-19. Assay used: immunoSEQ multiplex PCR; TCRdb lists only in-frame clones, some missing. This sample yields about 200,000 clones, of which roughly 82% are seen a single time; 6.5% to 9.5% belongs to the top ten. Sample: peripheral blood. The receptors stem from a woman aged 60-75 years with COVID-19, enrolled during active disease.

This chain links TRBV19 with TRBJ1-1; tentative D call: TRBD1 (5 bases). The CDR3 loop spans 15 amino acids. Trimming pared 2 bases from V and 5 bases from J, leaving 15 bases between. Germline lookup yields CDR1 LNHDA and CDR2 SQIVND (reference sequence). CDR3 amino acids: CASSIRDGGGTEAFF. CDR3 nucleotides: TGTGCCAGTAGTATACGCGACGGCGGGGGGACTGAAGCTTTCTTT.

The V and J genes are TRBV19 and TRBJ2-2; possibly TRBD1 for D (7 bases). The V end was cut by 6 bases, the J end by 5 bases, with 13 bases between. The CDR3 contains 14 residues. Germline CDR1 and CDR2: LNHDA and SQIVND (reference sequence). The CDR3 DNA sequence: TGTGCCAGTAGCCGCGGGGACAGAACCGGGGAGCTGTTTTTT. It yields the protein CASSRGDRTGELFF.

The V and J genes are TRBV6-5 and TRBJ2-7; 9 nucleotides align to TRBD2. CDR3 size: 15 residues. After removal of 6 bases from V and 4 bases from J, the junction contained 10 bases not matched to a gene. CDR1 and CDR2 (germline): MNHEY, SVGAGI. CDR3 in amino acids: CASSDLAGDNYEQYF. The CDR3 DNA follows: TGTGCCAGCAGCGACTTAGCGGGAGACAATTACGAGCAGTACTTC.

This clone has just one count. This chain uses TRBV28 with TRBJ1-5, with D uncertain. The V end was cut by 2 bases, the J end by 5 bases, with 10 bases between. This CDR3 spans 14 amino acids. Germline V CDR1 and CDR2: MDHEN, SYDVKM. CDR3 sequence: CASSLRGNDQPQHF. The CDR3 DNA sequence: TGTGCCAGCAGTTTACGGGGAAACGATCAGCCCCAGCATTTT.

This chain joins TRBV11-2 and TRBJ1-5; the match to TRBD1 covers 8 bases. After removal of 4 bases from V and 1 base from J, the junction contained 9 bases not matched to a gene. The CDR3 is 17 residues long. Germline V gives CDR1 SGHAT, CDR2 FQNNGV. The DNA for the CDR3 is TGTGCCAGCAGCTCTAGTTTAGACAGGGGAAGCAATCAGCCCCAGCATTTT. The encoded protein is CASSSSLDRGSNQPQHF.

This clone has just one count. CDR3 coding DNA: TGTGCCAGTAGTCACGGACAGGGGCAGCCCACAGATACGCAGTATTTT. Translated, it gives CASSHGQGQPTDTQYF. V is TRBV19 and J is TRBJ2-3; 9 bases are a match to TRBD1. The germline CDR1 and CDR2 sequences are LNHDA and SQIVND (reference sequence). CDR3 length: 16 residues. V shed 5 bases and J 2 bases; nucleotides not matched to a gene: 8.

V gene TRBV7-3 combines with J gene TRBJ1-1; weak D call: TRBD1 (5 bases). V shed 6 bases and J shed 1 base, with 12 bases lying between them. The CDR3 loop spans 14 amino acids. Germline CDR1 reads SGHTA; CDR2 reads FQGTGA. CDR3 sequence: CASRMTAANTEAFF. DNA of the CDR3: TGTGCCAGCAGGATGACAGCCGCGAACACTGAAGCTTTCTTT. Looking up the rest from reference TRBV7-3 and TRBJ1-1 gives the full variable domain: GAGVSQTPSNKVTEKGKYVELRCDPISGHTALYWYRQSLGQGPEFLIYFQGTGAADDSGLPNDRFFAVRPEGSVSTLKIQRTERGDSAVYLCASRMTAANTEAFFGQGTRLTVV.

The J gene is TRBJ2-3, the V gene TRBV5-1; 9 bases agree with TRBD2. The CDR3 is 16 amino acids. Germline loops: CDR1 SGHRS, CDR2 YFSETQ. V trimming: 0 bases; J trimming: 2 bases; junction bases outside the gene matches: 4. CDR3 nucleotides: TGCGCCAGCAGCTTGGTTACTAGCGGGTACACAGATACGCAGTATTTT. As protein: CASSLVTSGYTDTQYF.

This clone appeared once. V is TRBV5-8 and J is TRBJ2-3, with 7 bases that match TRBD2. The CDR3 spans 14 residues. CDR1 and CDR2 from the germline V gene are SGHTS and YDEGEE. Losses at the gene ends were 1 base for V and 5 bases for J; bases not matched to a gene: 4. CDR3 sequence: CASSLRLAGDTQYF. For the CDR3, the DNA is TGTGCCAGCAGCTTGAGACTAGCAGGAGATACGCAGTATTTT.

The rearrangement joins TRBV10-3 to TRBJ2-3; a weak D match, TRBD2 (5 bases). The CDR3 length is 15 residues. V was pared by 1 base and J by 0 bases, with 8 bases between. Per the germline V gene, CDR1 is ENHRY and CDR2 is SYGVKD. Here the CDR3 DNA reads TGTGCCATCAGTGAGTGGTTAGCGAGCACAGATACGCAGTATTTT. Translation: CAISEWLASTDTQYF.

This chain uses TRBV3-1 (or the pseudogene TRBV3-2) with TRBJ2-1, with 10 nucleotides matching TRBD2. The germline gives CDR1 LGHDT, CDR2 YNNKEL (reference sequence). Trimming cost V 0 bases and J 5 bases; bases outside gene matches: 10. The CDR3 has 18 amino acids. The CDR3, as DNA: TGTGCCAGCAGCCAAGAAGGGGGCCTAGCGGGGGTTCACAATGAGCAGTTCTTC. This translates into CASSQEGGLAGVHNEQFF.

The rearrangement joins TRBV4-1 to TRBJ2-5, with 9 positions matching TRBD2. V lost 6 bases to trimming and J lost 1 base; unmatched junction nucleotides: 9. CDR1 and CDR2 from the germline V gene are MGHRA and YSYEKL. CDR3 length: 16 residues. In nucleotides, the CDR3 is TGCGCCAGCAGTCCTTTTGGTAGCGGGGGCCAAGAGACCCAGTACTTC. It encodes CASSPFGSGGQETQYF.

This rearrangement joins TRBV11-2 to TRBJ1-4; 10 bases are a match to TRBD1. This CDR3 region has 15 residues. Germline loops: CDR1 SGHAT, CDR2 FQNNGV. The V segment lost 5 bases and the J segment 8 bases; nucleotides outside the gene matches: 8. The CDR3 sequence is CASSPGQGRGEKLFF. CDR3 coding DNA: TGTGCCAGCAGCCCGGGACAGGGGCGAGGGGAAAAACTGTTTTTT. The complete variable domain, with remaining parts taken from reference TRBV11-2 and TRBJ1-4, reads EAGVAQSPRYKIIEKRQSVAFWCNPISGHATLYWYQQILGQGPKLLIQFQNNGVVDDSQLPKDRFSAERLKGVDSTLKIQPAKLEDSAVYLCASSPGQGRGEKLFFGSGTQLSVL.